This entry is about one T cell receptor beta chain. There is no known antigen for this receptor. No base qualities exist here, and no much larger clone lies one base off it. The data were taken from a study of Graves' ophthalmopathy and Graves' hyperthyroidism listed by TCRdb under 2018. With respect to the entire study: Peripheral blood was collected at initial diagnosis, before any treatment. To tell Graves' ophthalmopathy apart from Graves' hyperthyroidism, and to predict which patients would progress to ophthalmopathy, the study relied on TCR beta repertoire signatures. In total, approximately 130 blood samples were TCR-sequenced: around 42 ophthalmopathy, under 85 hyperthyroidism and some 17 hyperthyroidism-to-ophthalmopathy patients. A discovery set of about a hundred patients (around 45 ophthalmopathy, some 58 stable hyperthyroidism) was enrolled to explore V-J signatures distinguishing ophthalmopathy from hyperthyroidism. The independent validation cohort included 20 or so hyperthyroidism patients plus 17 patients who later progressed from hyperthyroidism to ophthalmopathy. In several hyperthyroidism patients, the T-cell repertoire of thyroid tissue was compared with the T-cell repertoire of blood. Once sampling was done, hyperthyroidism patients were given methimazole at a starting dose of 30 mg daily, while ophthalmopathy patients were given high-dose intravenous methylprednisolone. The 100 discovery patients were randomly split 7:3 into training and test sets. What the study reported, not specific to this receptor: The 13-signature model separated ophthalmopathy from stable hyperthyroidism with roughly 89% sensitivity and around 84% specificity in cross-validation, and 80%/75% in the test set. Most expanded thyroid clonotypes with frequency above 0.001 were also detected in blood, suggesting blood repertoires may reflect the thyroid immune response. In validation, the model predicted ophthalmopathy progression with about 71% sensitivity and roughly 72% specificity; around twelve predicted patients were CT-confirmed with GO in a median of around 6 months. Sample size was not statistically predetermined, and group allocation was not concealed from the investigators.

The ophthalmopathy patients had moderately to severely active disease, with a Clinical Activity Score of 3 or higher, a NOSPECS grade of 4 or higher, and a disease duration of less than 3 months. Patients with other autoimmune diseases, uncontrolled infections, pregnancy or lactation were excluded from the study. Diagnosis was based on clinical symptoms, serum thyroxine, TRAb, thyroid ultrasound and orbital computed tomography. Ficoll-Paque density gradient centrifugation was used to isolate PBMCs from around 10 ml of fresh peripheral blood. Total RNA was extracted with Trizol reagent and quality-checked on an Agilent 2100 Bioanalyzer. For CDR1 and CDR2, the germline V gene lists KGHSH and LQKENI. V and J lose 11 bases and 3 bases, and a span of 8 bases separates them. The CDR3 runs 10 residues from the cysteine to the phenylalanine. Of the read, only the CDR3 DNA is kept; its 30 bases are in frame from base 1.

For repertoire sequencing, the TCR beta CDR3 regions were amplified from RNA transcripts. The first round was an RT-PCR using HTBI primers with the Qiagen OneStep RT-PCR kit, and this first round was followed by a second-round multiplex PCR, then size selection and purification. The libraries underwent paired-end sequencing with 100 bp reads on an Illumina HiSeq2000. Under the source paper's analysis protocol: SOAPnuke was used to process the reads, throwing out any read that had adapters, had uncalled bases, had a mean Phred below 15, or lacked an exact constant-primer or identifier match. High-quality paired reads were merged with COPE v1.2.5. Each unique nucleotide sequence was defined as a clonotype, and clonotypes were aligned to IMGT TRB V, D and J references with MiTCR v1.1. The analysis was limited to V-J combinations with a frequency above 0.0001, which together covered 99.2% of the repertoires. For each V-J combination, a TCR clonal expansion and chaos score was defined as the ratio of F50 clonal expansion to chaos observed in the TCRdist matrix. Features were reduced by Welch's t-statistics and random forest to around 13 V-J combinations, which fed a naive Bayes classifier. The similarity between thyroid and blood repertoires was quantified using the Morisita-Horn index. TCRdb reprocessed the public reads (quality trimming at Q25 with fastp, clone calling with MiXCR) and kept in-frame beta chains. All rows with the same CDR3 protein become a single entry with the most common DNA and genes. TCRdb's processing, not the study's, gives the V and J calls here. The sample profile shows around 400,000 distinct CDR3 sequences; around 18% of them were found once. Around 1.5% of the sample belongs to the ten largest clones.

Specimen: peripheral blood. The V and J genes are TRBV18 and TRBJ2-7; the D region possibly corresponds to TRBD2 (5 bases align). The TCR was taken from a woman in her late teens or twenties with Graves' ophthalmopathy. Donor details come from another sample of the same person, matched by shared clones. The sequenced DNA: TGTGCCGCTCGGGGCTACGAGCAGTACTTC. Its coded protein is CAARGYEQYF.